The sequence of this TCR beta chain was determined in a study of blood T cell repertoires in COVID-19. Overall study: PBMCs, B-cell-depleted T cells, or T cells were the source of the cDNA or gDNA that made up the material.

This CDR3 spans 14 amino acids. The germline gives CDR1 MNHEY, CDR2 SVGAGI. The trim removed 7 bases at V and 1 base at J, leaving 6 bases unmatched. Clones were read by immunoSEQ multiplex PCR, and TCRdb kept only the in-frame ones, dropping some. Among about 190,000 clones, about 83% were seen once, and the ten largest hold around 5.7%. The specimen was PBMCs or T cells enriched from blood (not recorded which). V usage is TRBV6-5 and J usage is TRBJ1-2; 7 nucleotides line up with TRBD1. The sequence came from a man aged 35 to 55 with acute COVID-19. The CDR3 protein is CASKGTGDNYGYTF. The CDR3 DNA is TGTGCCAGCAAGGGCACAGGGGATAACTATGGCTACACCTTC.